This T cell receptor beta chain emerged from a study of cytomegalovirus exposure and HLA in healthy donors. Germline assignment: CDR1 MDHEN and CDR2 SYDVKM. This CDR3 is 14 amino acids long. Germline trimming cut 5 bases from V and 5 bases from J; bases unmatched to any gene: 4. Study-level findings and limits: Relative to the approximately 700-donor mean, N-insertions were reportedly fewer in an Asian-associated ancestry cluster in a later analysis.

Both 60 Vbeta primers and 13 Jbeta primers went into the PCR. Produced via immunoSEQ multiplex PCR; TCRdb's table is partial and in-frame only. The table has 180,000 or so clones, about 75% seen once; the top ten hold about an eighth. On this clone itself: Its cognate antigen is unknown.

The material sequenced was PBMCs. This sequence originates from a man between 45 and 60 years old in good health and CMV-seropositive. V usage is TRBV28 and J usage is TRBJ1-5, with 9 bases that match TRBD1. The CDR3 DNA sequence: TGTGCCAGCAGTGGACAGGGGATCGATCAGCCCCAGCATTTT. This sequence encodes CASSGQGIDQPQHF.